These 24 T cell receptor beta chains were all obtained from the same sample, sequenced in a study of cytomegalovirus exposure and HLA in healthy donors. In the PCR, 60 Vbeta and 13 Jbeta primers were used. TCRdb's table, derived via immunoSEQ multiplex PCR, lists solely in-frame clones and lacks some. Recorded for this sample: roughly 74,000 clones. Sequencing input: PBMCs. These receptors came from a female donor in good health and CMV-seropositive.

The chain combines TRBV27 with TRBJ2-7, with D possibly being TRBD2 (5 bases). The ends were cut back, 1 base at V and 0 bases at J, with 7 bases in the middle. The germline CDR1 and CDR2 sequences are MNHEY and SMNVEV (reference sequence). This CDR3 has 14 amino acids. CDR3 sequence reads: CASSLYGDSYEQYF. CDR3 in DNA: TGTGCCAGCAGTTTATACGGGGACTCCTACGAGCAGTACTTC.

The chain combines TRBV2 with TRBJ1-2, with D possibly TRBD1 on 5 matching bases. The CDR3 sequence is 12 residues long. Per the germline V gene, CDR1 is SNHLY and CDR2 is FYNNEI. Trimming cost V 7 bases and J 4 bases, with 10 bases left between them. The CDR3 region has the DNA TGTGCCAGCATATGGGGGGGCTATGGCTACACCTTC. It is translated as CASIWGGYGYTF.

J is TRBJ2-3 and V is TRBV6-5, with D perhaps matching TRBD1 (6 bases). The CDR3 spans 14 residues. Trimming removed 4 bases from V and 3 bases from J, with 11 bases in between. Looked up from germline, CDR1 is MNHEY and CDR2 is SVGAGI. The CDR3 coding sequence is TGTGCCAGCAGTTTAACCGGGACAACAGATACGCAGTATTTT. Translated, it gives CASSLTGTTDTQYF.

This chain uses TRBV19 with TRBJ2-1, with D perhaps TRBD2 (5 bases). The CDR3 length is 16 residues. V lost 0 bases, J lost 0 bases, and 9 bases lay in between. CDR1 and CDR2 (germline): LNHDA, SQIVND (reference sequence). The CDR3 DNA follows: TGTGCCAGTAGTATAGATGGCCGGGGCTCCTACAATGAGCAGTTCTTC. Translating gives CASSIDGRGSYNEQFF.

As for this clone: The identical CDR3 is also encoded by other nucleotide sequences in the sample. This chain uses TRBV7-8 with TRBJ2-7, with 10 bases identical to TRBD1. Germline assignment: CDR1 SGHVS and CDR2 FQNEAQ. The J segment lost 2 bases and the V segment lost 5 bases, leaving 3 bases of the junction unmatched. The CDR3 extends over 14 amino acids. As DNA, the CDR3 is TGTGCCAGCAGCCGAGGACAGGGGGCCTACGAGCAGTACTTC. This sequence encodes CASSRGQGAYEQYF.

The chain links TRBV2 to TRBJ2-7, with a possible D match to TRBD1 (6 bases). The CDR3 is 14 amino acids. Germline V gene lookup returns CDR1 SNHLY and CDR2 FYNNEI. V gave up 5 bases and J gave up 0 bases, with 11 bases separating them. As DNA, the CDR3 is TGTGCCAGCAGTTCCGACAGGAGCTCCTACGAGCAGTACTTC. This sequence encodes CASSSDRSSYEQYF.

The genes are TRBV28 and TRBJ2-1; TRBD2 is a possible D gene (6 bases). Trimming pared 1 base from V and 7 bases from J, leaving 20 bases between. This CDR3 has 17 amino acids. The germline CDR1 and CDR2 sequences are MDHEN and SYDVKM. Written as DNA, the CDR3 is TGTGCCAGCAGTTTATCGGGCCTGGGGGGAGAAAGGAATGAGCAGTTCTTC. It specifies CASSLSGLGGERNEQFF.

The chain links TRBV4-3 to TRBJ1-3; D not certain. The germline CDR1 and CDR2 sequences are LGHNA and YSLEER. Trimming removed 1 base at V and 0 bases at J, with 10 bases between. This CDR3 is built from 16 residues. DNA of the CDR3: TGCGCCAGCAGCCAAGGCGCGGGAGGCTCTGGAAACACCATATATTTT. Its translation: CASSQGAGGSGNTIYF.

This chain joins TRBV27 and TRBJ1-2; D is possibly TRBD1 (6 bases). V was trimmed by 8 bases and J by 7 bases, leaving 14 bases between them. The CDR3 is made up of 12 amino acids. Per germline, CDR1 MNHEY and CDR2 SMNVEV (reference sequence). The CDR3 region has the DNA TGTGCCAGCCGAAACGGACAGTTTGGCTACACCTTC. Protein: CASRNGQFGYTF.

The chain is built from TRBV7-3 and TRBJ1-1, with D possibly TRBD1 on 5 matching bases. Per germline, CDR1 SGHTA and CDR2 FQGTGA. The CDR3 runs 13 residues. V was clipped by 3 bases and J by 4 bases, with 9 bases between them. The CDR3 coding sequence is TGTGCCAGCAGCTTCAGGGTAAGCACTGAAGCTTTCTTT. Amino acids: CASSFRVSTEAFF.

This sequence joins TRBV15 and TRBJ1-1; 8 nucleotides line up with TRBD1. CDR1 and CDR2 from the germline V gene are LNHNV and YYDKDF (reference sequence). V was clipped by 0 bases and J by 5 bases; unmatched bases: 2. The CDR3 covers 14 residues. CDR3: CATSRDRGQTEAFF. Here the CDR3 DNA reads TGTGCCACCAGCAGAGACAGGGGGCAAACTGAAGCTTTCTTT.

CDR3 in amino acids: CGYSFSETEPEDTDTQYF. The CDR3 region has the DNA TGTGGCTACAGCTTCAGCGAGACAGAGCCTGAGGACACAGATACGCAGTATTTT. This chain uses TRBV7-8 with TRBJ2-3, with D possibly TRBD1 on 5 matching bases. The CDR3 covers 18 residues. The V gene's germline CDR1 is SGHVS and CDR2 FQNEAQ.

The chain links TRBV28 to TRBJ1-4; D possibly corresponds to TRBD1 (5 bases). Trimming pared 11 bases from V and 5 bases from J, leaving 15 bases between. The CDR3 has 13 residues. CDR1 is MDHEN, CDR2 SYDVKM, per germline. The CDR3 DNA reads as TGTGCCGTCCCGGGGGTCCGGAATGAAAAACTGTTTTTT. As protein: CAVPGVRNEKLFF. Full variable domain (missing parts from reference TRBV28 and TRBJ1-4): DVKVTQSSRYLVKRTGEKVFLECVQDMDHENMFWYRQDPGLGLRLIYFSYDVKMKEKGDIPEGYSVSREKKERFSLILESASTNQTSMYLCAVPGVRNEKLFFGSGTQLSVL.

This chain joins TRBV28 and TRBJ1-2; D is uncertain. The V gene lost 0 bases and the J gene lost 4 bases, with 18 bases spanning the gap. The germline V gene encodes CDR1 MDHEN and CDR2 SYDVKM. The CDR3 consists of 17 residues. The CDR3 nucleotides are TGTGCCAGCAGTTTATGGGAATACAGAGAAGCTGGCTATGGCTACACCTTC. Protein product: CASSLWEYREAGYGYTF.

The V call is TRBV5-4, the J call TRBJ1-1; tentative D call: TRBD1 (5 bases). The CDR3 has 14 residues. CDR1 and CDR2 from the germline V gene are SGHNT and YYREEE (reference sequence). V shed 4 bases and J shed 4 bases, with 14 bases lying between them. The CDR3 nucleotides read TGTGCCAGCAGCAAAGGTGGGGGGGGCACTGAAGCTTTCTTT. It codes for CASSKGGGGTEAFF.

V gene TRBV5-4 combines with J gene TRBJ2-5, with 9 bases lining up with TRBD1. V lost 4 bases to trimming and J lost 6 bases; unmatched junction nucleotides: 4. The CDR3 loop spans 13 amino acids. The V gene's germline CDR1 is SGHNT and CDR2 YYREEE (reference sequence). The CDR3 protein is CASSTDRGQTQYF. The CDR3, as DNA: TGTGCCAGCAGCACGGACAGGGGCCAGACCCAGTACTTC.

V gene TRBV6-1 combines with J gene TRBJ2-7; D is unresolved. V was shortened by 1 base and J by 2 bases, with 12 bases between the two germline ends. This CDR3 has 15 residues. CDR1 and CDR2 from the germline V gene are MNHNS and SASEGT. The CDR3 sequence: CASSEEETEAYEQYF. The CDR3 DNA reads as TGTGCCAGCAGTGAAGAGGAGACGGAAGCCTACGAGCAGTACTTC.

The J gene is TRBJ1-3, the V gene TRBV4-2; 10 bases align to TRBD1. Looked up from germline, CDR1 is LGHNA and CDR2 is YNFKEQ. The CDR3 is made up of 16 amino acids. Trimming took 1 base from V and 4 from J; bases not matched to a gene: 4. The chain's CDR3 is CASSQVGTGVGNTIYF. CDR3 DNA sequence: TGTGCCAGCAGCCAAGTTGGGACAGGGGTAGGAAACACCATATATTTT.

This chain joins TRBV7-6 and TRBJ1-5; possible D gene TRBD1, 5 bases. The CDR3 has 14 residues. Trimming shortened V by 5 bases and J by 8 bases, and 16 bases separated the two germline ends. From germline, CDR1 is SGHVS and CDR2 FNYEAQ. CDR3 nucleotide sequence: TGTGCCAGCAGCCCAGACAGTACGTTGAAGCCCCAGCATTTT. This gives the protein CASSPDSTLKPQHF.

The rearrangement joins TRBV6-5 to TRBJ2-7, with TRBD2 matching 9 bases. The CDR3 has 14 amino acids. The V and J ends lost 4 bases and 2 bases, in that order; junction bases with no gene match: 3. CDR1 MNHEY and CDR2 SVGAGI come from the germline V gene. The CDR3 region is CASSFSGRPYEQYF. Here the CDR3 DNA reads TGTGCCAGCAGTTTTAGCGGGAGACCCTACGAGCAGTACTTC.

The chain combines TRBV11-2 with TRBJ1-2; TRBD1 might be the D (5 bases). CDR1 and CDR2 (germline): SGHAT, FQNNGV. The CDR3 runs 14 residues. V was pared by 1 base and J by 1 base, with 7 bases between. CDR3 sequence (DNA): TGTGCCAGCAGCTTAGTAGACAGTAACTATGGCTACACCTTC. Translated, it gives CASSLVDSNYGYTF.

The V and J genes are TRBV30 and TRBJ1-1, with 7 bases that match TRBD1. This CDR3 is built from 14 residues. In germline, CDR1 is GTSNPN, CDR2 SVGIG (reference sequence). V lost 0 bases to trimming and J lost 3 bases; unmatched junction nucleotides: 4. CDR3: CAWSVRQGDTEAFF. CDR3 nucleotides: TGTGCCTGGAGTGTTAGGCAGGGGGACACTGAAGCTTTCTTT.

This sequence joins TRBV5-4 and TRBJ2-2, with 10 bases fitting TRBD2. Germline lookup yields CDR1 SGHNT and CDR2 YYREEE (reference sequence). The CDR3 has 16 residues. Losses at the gene ends were 4 bases for V and 7 bases for J; bases not matched to a gene: 10. The CDR3 DNA reads as TGTGCCAGCAGCCCTTCAGCGGGGGGGCTAGTCGGGGAGCTGTTTTTT. This encodes CASSPSAGGLVGELFF.

The CDR3 DNA reads TGTGCCAGCAGCTTAGGTCTAGCGGGCGGAGGAGCCTACGAGCAGTACTTC. This encodes CASSLGLAGGGAYEQYF. The chain couples TRBV7-9 to TRBJ2-7; 8 bases map to TRBD2. V shed 1 base and J 2 bases; nucleotides not matched to a gene: 10. Germline CDR1 reads SEHNR; CDR2 reads FQNEAQ (reference sequence). The CDR3 has 17 amino acids.